The sequence of this T cell receptor beta chain was determined in a study of T cell responses to AZD1222 COVID-19 vaccine. Study-wide findings and caveats: Repertoire sampling was restricted to post-peak T cell response timepoints. Among the donors, most were white British and more were female, and clonal diversity was possibly underestimated. Baseline serology detected seropositivity in only six AZD1222 recipients. Vaccine-related CD4 TCRs covered spike, predominating at 160-218 and 743-854.

Germline-derived CDR1 and CDR2 are MGHRA and YSYEKL. The CDR3 has 16 residues. The ends lost 4 bases at V and 2 bases at J; junction bases unmatched: 3. Sequencing used immunoSEQ multiplex PCR; TCRdb keeps in-frame clones, though not all of them. The sample consists of more than 110,000 clones, around 90% of them appearing once. On this clone: Its specificity is not known.

This specimen was peripheral blood, taken on day 0 of AZD1222 vaccination. J is TRBJ2-3 and V is TRBV4-1; 13 bases line up with TRBD2. The sequence derives from an adult in good health. The CDR3 coding sequence is TGCGCCAGCAGCCCTGGACTAGCGGGAGTCACAGATACGCAGTATTTT. This translates into CASSPGLAGVTDTQYF.